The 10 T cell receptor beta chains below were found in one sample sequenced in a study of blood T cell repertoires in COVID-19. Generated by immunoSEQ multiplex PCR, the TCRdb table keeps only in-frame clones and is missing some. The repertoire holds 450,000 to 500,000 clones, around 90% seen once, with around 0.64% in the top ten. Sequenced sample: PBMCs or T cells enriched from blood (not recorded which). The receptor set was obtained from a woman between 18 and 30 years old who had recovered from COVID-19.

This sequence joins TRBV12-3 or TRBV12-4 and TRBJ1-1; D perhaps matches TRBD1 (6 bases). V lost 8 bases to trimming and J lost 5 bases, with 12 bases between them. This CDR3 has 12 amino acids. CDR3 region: CASRKQGTEAFF. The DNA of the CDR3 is TGTGCCAGCCGAAAACAGGGAACTGAAGCTTTCTTT.

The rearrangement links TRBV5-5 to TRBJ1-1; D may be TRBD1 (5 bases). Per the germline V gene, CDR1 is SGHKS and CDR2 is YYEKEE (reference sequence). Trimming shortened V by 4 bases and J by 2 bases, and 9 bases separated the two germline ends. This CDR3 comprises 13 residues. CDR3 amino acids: CASSLTVNTEAFF. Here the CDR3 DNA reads TGTGCCAGCAGCCTGACAGTTAACACTGAAGCTTTCTTT.

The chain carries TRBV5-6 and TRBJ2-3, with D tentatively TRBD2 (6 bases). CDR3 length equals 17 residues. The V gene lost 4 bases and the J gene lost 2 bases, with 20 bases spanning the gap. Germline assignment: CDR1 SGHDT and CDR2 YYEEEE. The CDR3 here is CASSLRPFGGSTDTQYF. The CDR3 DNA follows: TGTGCCAGCAGCCTGCGGCCGTTTGGGGGGTCCACAGATACGCAGTATTTT.

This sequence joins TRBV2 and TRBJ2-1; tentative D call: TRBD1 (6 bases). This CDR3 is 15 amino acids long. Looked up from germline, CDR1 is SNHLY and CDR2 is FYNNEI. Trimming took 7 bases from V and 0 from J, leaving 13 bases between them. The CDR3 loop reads CASTGDRSSYNEQFF. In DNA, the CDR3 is TGTGCCAGCACCGGTGACAGGAGCTCCTACAATGAGCAGTTCTTC.

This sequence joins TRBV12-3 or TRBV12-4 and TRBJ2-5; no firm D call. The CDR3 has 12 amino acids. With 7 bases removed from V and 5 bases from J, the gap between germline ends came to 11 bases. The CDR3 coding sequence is TGTGCCAGCAATGACCTCAGGGAGACCCAGTACTTC. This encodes CASNDLRETQYF.

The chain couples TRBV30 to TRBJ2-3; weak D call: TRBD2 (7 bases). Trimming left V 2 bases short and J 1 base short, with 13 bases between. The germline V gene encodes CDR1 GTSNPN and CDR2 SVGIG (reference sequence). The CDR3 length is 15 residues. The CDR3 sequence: CAWSRSRGRTDTQYF. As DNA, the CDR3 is TGTGCCTGGAGTCGTTCGCGGGGGCGCACAGATACGCAGTATTTT.

The CDR3 coding sequence is TGTGCCAGTTGTCGGGGGGGCTCCATTCAGACCCAGTACTTC. Encoded protein: CASCRGGSIQTQYF. The chain recombines TRBV19 with TRBJ2-5; 8 nucleotides agree with TRBD2. CDR1 is LNHDA and CDR2 is SQIVND in the germline V gene (reference sequence). This CDR3 contains 14 residues. V lost 8 bases to trimming and J lost 6 bases; unmatched junction nucleotides: 11.

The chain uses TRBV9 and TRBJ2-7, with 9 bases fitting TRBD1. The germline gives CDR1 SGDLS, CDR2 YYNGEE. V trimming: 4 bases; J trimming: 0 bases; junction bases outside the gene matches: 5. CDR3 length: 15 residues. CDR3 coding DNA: TGTGCCAGCAGCCCTCGGGACAGGGTCTCCTACGAGCAGTACTTC. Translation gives CASSPRDRVSYEQYF. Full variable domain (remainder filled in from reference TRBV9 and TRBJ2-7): DSGVTQTPKHLITATGQRVTLRCSPRSGDLSVYWYQQSLDQGLQFLIQYYNGEERAKGNILERFSAQQFPDLHSELNLSSLELGDSALYFCASSPRDRVSYEQYFGPGTRLTVT.

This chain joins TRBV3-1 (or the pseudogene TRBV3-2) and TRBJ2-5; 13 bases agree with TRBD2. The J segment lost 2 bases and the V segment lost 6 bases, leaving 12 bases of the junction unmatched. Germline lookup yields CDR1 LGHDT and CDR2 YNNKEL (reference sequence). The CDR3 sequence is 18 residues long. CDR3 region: CASSPGLAGVQTQETQYF. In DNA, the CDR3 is TGTGCCAGCAGTCCCGGACTAGCGGGGGTCCAAACACAAGAGACCCAGTACTTC.

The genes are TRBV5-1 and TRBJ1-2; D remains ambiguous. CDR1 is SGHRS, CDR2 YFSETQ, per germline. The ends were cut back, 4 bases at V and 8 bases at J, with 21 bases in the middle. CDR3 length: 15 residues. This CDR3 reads CASSPEGVPVGGYTF. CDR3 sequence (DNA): TGCGCCAGCAGCCCGGAGGGCGTTCCGGTGGGAGGCTACACCTTC.